What follows are 7 T cell receptor beta chains derived from one specimen sequenced in a study of shared clonotypes between healthy human individuals. Naive CD8 cells lacked CD45RO and underwent positive selection for CCR7, leaving out terminally differentiated effector memory CD45RA+ cells. Using immunoSEQ multiplex PCR, the repertoire was profiled, and TCRdb retains in-frame clones only, with some absent. Of 500,000 to 700,000 clones listed, 85% to 95% are singletons. The sample taken for sequencing was naive CD8+ T cells sorted from blood. These receptors were obtained from a woman aged 25 to 45 in good health.

For the CDR3, the DNA is TGTGCCAGCAGTCAGGGGGCGATGCATGGCTACACCTTC. Its protein product is CASSQGAMHGYTF. The chain combines TRBV27 with TRBJ1-2; 8 bases are a match to TRBD1. There are 13 residues in the CDR3. V shed 5 bases, J shed 6 bases, and the junction held 5 bases outside the gene matches. Germline loops: CDR1 MNHEY, CDR2 SMNVEV (reference sequence).

The CDR3 nucleotides are TGCGCCAGCGCCGGACAGGGGACCTACGAGCAGTACTTC. Its protein is CASAGQGTYEQYF. The J gene is TRBJ2-7, the V gene TRBV5-1; TRBD1 matches at 9 bases. V lost 7 bases, J lost 2 bases, and 4 bases stayed unmatched. Germline CDR1 reads SGHRS; CDR2 reads YFSETQ. CDR3 length: 13 amino acids.

The count of this clone is one. CDR3 coding DNA: TGTGCCAGCAGGGGTGGGATTAATCTCAGCAATCAGCCCCAGCATTTT. Translating gives CASRGGINLSNQPQHF. J is TRBJ1-5 and V is TRBV28; D gene ambiguous. CDR1 is MDHEN and CDR2 is SYDVKM in the germline V gene. V gave up 6 bases and J gave up 1 base, with 16 bases separating them. The CDR3 covers 16 residues.

The rearrangement uses TRBV19 and TRBJ2-7; D perhaps matches TRBD1 (6 bases). The V gene's germline CDR1 is LNHDA and CDR2 SQIVND (reference sequence). V lost 4 bases to trimming and J lost 6 bases, with 16 bases between them. This CDR3 has 14 amino acids. The CDR3 nucleotides read TGTGCCAGTAGTACAGGGACACCAGTTATCGAGCAGTACTTC. This codes for CASSTGTPVIEQYF.

About this clone itself: Compared with germline, one end of the junction differs, possibly owing to a read error. The chain couples TRBV11-1 to TRBJ2-5; TRBD1 matches at 8 bases. From germline, CDR1 is SGHAT and CDR2 FQDESV (reference sequence). CDR3 size: 15 residues. The CDR3, as DNA: TGTGCCAGCAGCCAAACGACAGGGGACCAGGAGACCCAGTACTTC. As protein: CASSQTTGDQETQYF.

This chain uses TRBV10-2 with TRBJ2-1, with 7 bases lining up with TRBD1. V gave up 1 base and J gave up 5 bases; unmatched junction bases: 2. The CDR3 is made up of 14 amino acids. Germline CDR1 reads WSHSY; CDR2 reads SAAADI. The CDR3 coding sequence is TGCGCCAGCAGTGAGTTCGGGACAGACAATGAGCAGTTCTTC. It translates to CASSEFGTDNEQFF.

The chain links TRBV4-1 to TRBJ1-6; 7 bases agree with TRBD1. With V trimmed by 6 bases and J by 5 bases, 7 bases remained unmatched. Germline CDR1 reads MGHRA; CDR2 reads YSYEKL. The CDR3 runs 15 residues. In DNA, the CDR3 is TGCGCCAGCAGTGTAGGGGGCGCGGATAATTCACCCCTCCACTTT. Its protein is CASSVGGADNSPLHF.